This note documents a single T cell receptor (beta chain) sequence. Its antigen is as yet unknown. Primed by a sample-barcoded 5' primer and a J-beta primer mix, a second PCR proceeded for about 7 to 12 cycles. TCRdb redid the calling of the 5' RACE reads with MiXCR, one entry per CDR3 protein. The sample gives some 1.8 million distinct CDR3 sequences, about two fifths of which show up once; 23% is in the top ten. The data are from a study of blood T cells in healthy people across ages. Trimming shortened V by 7 bases and J by 9 bases, and 16 bases separated the two germline ends. The length of the CDR3 is 13 residues. The germline V gene encodes CDR1 ENHRY and CDR2 SYGVKD. The study's findings and limits: The unsorted PBMCs prevented any conclusive comparison of naive versus antigen-experienced cells.

Sequencing was performed on blood. The chain carries TRBV10-3 and TRBJ2-1; tentatively, D is TRBD1 (6 bases). This TCR was sampled from a human donor in good health. CDR3 sequence (DNA): TGTGCCATCAAAGCGGTTACGACAGGTGAGCAGTTCTTC. This translates into CAIKAVTTGEQFF.